This is a list of T cell receptor beta chains from one sample in a study of blood T cell repertoires in COVID-19. TCRdb's table, derived via immunoSEQ multiplex PCR, lists solely in-frame clones and lacks some. The top ten hold around 1.6% of the sample, which has 140,000 to 150,000 clones, approximately 89% seen once. Source material: peripheral blood. These TCRs come from a human donor in a cohort sampled during active COVID-19. Both conserved end residues are part of each CDR3. D genes are given only for firm matches. The listing skips clone size in some rows; elsewhere it reads once, few, many or a size class.

size: .; D: .; V: TRBV18; J: TRBJ1-2; CDR3: CASSPGGTNYGYTF; DNA: TGTGCCAGCTCACCGGGGGGAACTAACTATGGCTACACCTTC
size: few; D: TRBD1; V: TRBV5-4; J: TRBJ1-4; CDR3: CASSWTGPGEKLFF; DNA: TGTGCCAGCAGCTGGACAGGGCCTGGTGAAAAACTGTTTTTT
size: .; D: TRBD2; V: TRBV5-1; J: TRBJ2-5; CDR3: CASSLAGGRQETQYF; DNA: TGCGCCAGCAGCCTAGCGGGGGGGCGCCAAGAGACCCAGTACTTC
size: .; D: TRBD1; V: TRBV18; J: TRBJ2-2; CDR3: CATGDRVAGELFF; DNA: TGTGCCACCGGCGACAGGGTTGCCGGGGAGCTGTTTTTT
size: .; D: TRBD2; V: TRBV11-1; J: TRBJ2-1; CDR3: CASSWLAGVPYNEQFF; DNA: TGTGCCAGCAGCTGGCTAGCGGGGGTTCCCTACAATGAGCAGTTCTTC
size: .; D: TRBD1; V: TRBV10-1; J: TRBJ1-1; CDR3: CASSENPQGVGEEAFF; DNA: TGCGCCAGCAGTGAGAACCCCCAGGGGGTCGGGGAAGAAGCTTTCTTT
size: .; D: .; V: TRBV11-2; J: TRBJ2-7; CDR3: CASSIQLSYEQYF; DNA: TGTGCCAGCAGCATACAGCTCTCCTACGAGCAGTACTTC
size: .; D: .; V: TRBV7-2; J: TRBJ1-1; CDR3: CASSPGEGWTEAFF; DNA: TGTGCCAGCAGCCCAGGAGAGGGTTGGACTGAAGCTTTCTTT
size: .; D: TRBD2; V: TRBV4-1; J: TRBJ2-7; CDR3: CASSPEGTSGGLEQYF; DNA: TGCGCCAGCAGTCCCGAGGGGACTAGCGGGGGGCTCGAGCAGTACTTC
size: .; D: .; V: TRBV5-1; J: TRBJ2-7; CDR3: CASSLQGAPYEQYF; DNA: TGCGCCAGCAGCTTACAAGGAGCCCCCTACGAGCAGTACTTC
size: .; D: .; V: TRBV7-7; J: TRBJ2-2; CDR3: CASSLNGGDPRELFF; DNA: TGTGCCAGCAGCTTAAACGGCGGAGACCCGCGGGAGCTGTTTTTT
size: once; D: TRBD2; V: TRBV2; J: TRBJ2-3; CDR3: CASSGRTSQADTQYF; DNA: TGTGCCAGCAGTGGGCGGACTAGCCAAGCAGATACGCAGTATTTT
size: .; D: TRBD1; V: TRBV27; J: TRBJ1-4; CDR3: CASSAGQGLTKLFF; DNA: TGTGCCAGCAGTGCGGGACAGGGGCTCACTAAACTGTTTTTT
size: .; D: TRBD1; V: TRBV19; J: TRBJ1-1; CDR3: CASEARQGATEAFF; DNA: TGTGCCAGTGAAGCACGGCAGGGGGCCACTGAAGCTTTCTTT
size: once; D: .; V: TRBV5-1; J: TRBJ2-3; CDR3: CASSFWREGTQYF; DNA: TGCGCCAGCAGCTTCTGGCGGGAAGGTACGCAGTATTTT
size: .; D: .; V: TRBV29-1; J: TRBJ2-1; CDR3: CSVVRGSGEQFF; DNA: TGCAGCGTTGTGCGGGGAAGTGGTGAGCAGTTCTTC
size: .; D: TRBD1; V: TRBV7-6; J: TRBJ1-1; CDR3: CASSRREGAYTEAFF; DNA: TGTGCCAGCAGCAGGCGGGAGGGGGCGTACACTGAAGCTTTCTTT
size: .; D: TRBD2; V: TRBV10-1; J: TRBJ2-1; CDR3: CASSGRGAYNEQFF; DNA: TGCGCCAGCAGTGGGCGGGGGGCCTACAATGAGCAGTTCTTC
size: .; D: TRBD2; V: TRBV5-6; J: TRBJ2-1; CDR3: CASRYTLAGAYNEQFF; DNA: TGTGCCAGCAGGTATACTTTAGCGGGGGCTTACAATGAGCAGTTCTTC
size: .; D: TRBD1; V: TRBV6-1; J: TRBJ1-6; CDR3: CASSEVRGTGYNSPLHF; DNA: TGTGCCAGCAGTGAAGTGAGGGGGACAGGGTATAATTCACCCCTCCACTTT
size: once; D: TRBD1; V: TRBV7-2; J: TRBJ2-3; CDR3: CASSLWTGGTDTQYF; DNA: TGTGCCAGCAGCTTGTGGACAGGGGGCACAGATACGCAGTATTTT
size: .; D: TRBD1; V: TRBV24-1; J: TRBJ2-5; CDR3: CATSDSGTGGETQYF; DNA: TGTGCCACCAGTGACTCCGGGACAGGGGGGGAGACCCAGTACTTC
size: .; D: .; V: TRBV5-1; J: TRBJ2-7; CDR3: CASSFFQRSPLEQYF; DNA: TGCGCCAGCAGCTTTTTCCAGCGGAGCCCCCTCGAGCAGTACTTC
size: .; D: .; V: TRBV4-3; J: TRBJ1-5; CDR3: CASSPIRGYQPQHF; DNA: TGCGCCAGCAGTCCCATCCGGGGATACCAGCCCCAGCATTTT
size: few; D: .; V: TRBV27; J: TRBJ1-6; CDR3: CASSLGAAPLHF; DNA: TGTGCCAGCAGTTTAGGGGCCGCACCCCTCCACTTT
size: once; D: TRBD2; V: TRBV10-2; J: TRBJ2-5; CDR3: CATRSTSEYQETQYF; DNA: TGCGCCACAAGGTCGACTAGCGAATACCAAGAGACCCAGTACTTC
size: .; D: .; V: TRBV20-1; J: TRBJ1-1; CDR3: CSGGELGEAFF; DNA: TGCAGTGGCGGGGAGTTGGGTGAAGCTTTCTTT
size: .; D: TRBD1; V: TRBV5-5; J: TRBJ1-4; CDR3: CASSPTGTGDEKLFF; DNA: TGTGCCAGCAGCCCGACCGGGACAGGGGATGAAAAACTGTTTTTT
size: once; D: TRBD2; V: TRBV5-4; J: TRBJ2-1; CDR3: CASIGGTGEQFF; DNA: TGTGCCAGCATCGGGGGGACCGGTGAGCAGTTCTTC
size: .; D: .; V: TRBV4-1; J: TRBJ1-1; CDR3: CASSQGQHRRTEAFF; DNA: TGCGCCAGCAGCCAAGGTCAGCATAGGAGGACTGAAGCTTTCTTT
size: .; D: .; V: TRBV11-2; J: TRBJ1-2; CDR3: CASSPNRGGAQVNYGYTF; DNA: TGTGCCAGCAGCCCTAATCGTGGTGGGGCACAGGTTAACTATGGCTACACCTTC
size: .; D: TRBD2; V: TRBV2; J: TRBJ2-5; CDR3: CASRGLAGQETQYF; DNA: TGTGCCAGCAGGGGGTTAGCGGGGCAGGAGACCCAGTACTTC
size: .; D: TRBD1; V: TRBV28; J: TRBJ1-5; CDR3: CASSPGQGDQPQHF; DNA: TGTGCCAGCAGCCCAGGACAGGGCGATCAGCCCCAGCATTTT
size: .; D: .; V: TRBV12-5; J: TRBJ1-1; CDR3: CASGARAGTEAFF; DNA: TGTGCTAGTGGAGCGCGGGCGGGCACTGAAGCTTTCTTT
size: .; D: .; V: TRBV6-6; J: TRBJ2-1; CDR3: CASSTGFGNEQFF; DNA: TGTGCCAGCAGTACAGGGTTTGGCAATGAGCAGTTCTTC
size: .; D: TRBD1; V: TRBV3-1/TRBV3-2; J: TRBJ1-2; CDR3: CASSPAGTGESGYTF; DNA: TGTGCCAGCAGTCCGGCCGGGACAGGGGAATCGGGCTACACCTTC
size: .; D: .; V: TRBV11-2; J: TRBJ1-2; CDR3: CASSPIRRNYGYTF; DNA: TGTGCCAGCAGCCCTATACGGAGGAACTATGGCTACACCTTC
size: .; D: .; V: TRBV12-3/TRBV12-4; J: TRBJ1-1; CDR3: CASSFRTVTEAFF; DNA: TGTGCCAGCAGTTTTAGGACAGTAACTGAAGCTTTCTTT
size: once; D: TRBD1; V: TRBV29-1; J: TRBJ2-5; CDR3: CSVTWGQGFGTQYF; DNA: TGCAGCGTTACCTGGGGACAGGGGTTTGGGACCCAGTACTTC
size: .; D: .; V: TRBV27; J: TRBJ1-5; CDR3: CASSPQGGGSNQPQHF; DNA: TGTGCCAGCAGTCCACAGGGTGGGGGTAGCAATCAGCCCCAGCATTTT
size: .; D: .; V: TRBV6-1; J: TRBJ2-7; CDR3: CASSEALPSAYEQYF; DNA: TGTGCCAGCAGTGAAGCGCTTCCTAGCGCTTACGAGCAGTACTTC
size: .; D: TRBD1; V: TRBV3-1/TRBV3-2; J: TRBJ2-4; CDR3: CASKRSGTGIAKNIQYF; DNA: TGTGCCAGCAAGCGTTCCGGGACAGGAATAGCCAAAAACATTCAGTACTTC
size: .; D: TRBD1; V: TRBV7-6; J: TRBJ2-3; CDR3: CASSPWQGATDTQYF; DNA: TGTGCCAGCAGCCCCTGGCAGGGGGCGACAGATACGCAGTATTTT
size: .; D: .; V: TRBV4-2; J: TRBJ2-2; CDR3: CASSQGQLNTGELFF; DNA: TGTGCCAGCAGCCAAGGGCAGTTGAACACCGGGGAGCTGTTTTTT
size: .; D: TRBD2; V: TRBV9; J: TRBJ2-5; CDR3: CASSVGLAGGQETQYF; DNA: TGTGCCAGCAGCGTAGGACTAGCGGGGGGCCAAGAGACCCAGTACTTC
size: .; D: TRBD1; V: TRBV6-1; J: TRBJ1-5; CDR3: CASSEQGANQPQHF; DNA: TGTGCCAGCAGTGAACAGGGGGCGAATCAGCCCCAGCATTTT
size: .; D: .; V: TRBV6-1; J: TRBJ2-2; CDR3: CASSEPGGPTGELFF; DNA: TGTGCCAGCAGTGAGCCGGGGGGCCCCACCGGGGAGCTGTTTTTT
size: .; D: .; V: TRBV19; J: TRBJ2-7; CDR3: CASSIQGKSYEQYF; DNA: TGTGCCAGTAGTATCCAGGGGAAATCCTACGAGCAGTACTTC
size: .; D: .; V: TRBV2; J: TRBJ1-5; CDR3: CASGRGGGNQPQHF; DNA: TGTGCCAGCGGGCGGGGAGGTGGCAATCAGCCCCAGCATTTT
size: .; D: .; V: TRBV5-1; J: TRBJ2-1; CDR3: CASSSEKGVLGNEQFF; DNA: TGCGCCAGCAGCTCAGAGAAGGGGGTTTTGGGCAATGAGCAGTTCTTC
size: .; D: .; V: TRBV27; J: TRBJ2-3; CDR3: CASSRNRRGLTSTDTQYF; DNA: TGTGCCAGCAGCCGAAATCGTCGGGGGTTAACTAGCACAGATACGCAGTATTTT
size: .; D: .; V: TRBV20-1; J: TRBJ1-6; CDR3: CSATGNSPLHF; DNA: TGCAGTGCTACCGGGAATTCACCCCTCCACTTT
size: .; D: TRBD1; V: TRBV10-2; J: TRBJ2-7; CDR3: CASGPGTAYEQYF; DNA: TGCGCCAGCGGTCCCGGGACAGCCTACGAGCAGTACTTC
size: .; D: .; V: TRBV5-6; J: TRBJ2-3; CDR3: CASARSGTQYF; DNA: TGTGCCAGCGCGAGGAGTGGCACGCAGTATTTT
size: .; D: .; V: TRBV9; J: TRBJ2-3; CDR3: CASSVLEGDTQYF; DNA: TGTGCCAGCAGCGTACTTGAGGGTGATACGCAGTATTTT
size: .; D: .; V: TRBV7-9; J: TRBJ1-5; CDR3: CASSLAGQEQGQPQHF; DNA: TGTGCCAGCAGCTTAGCGGGCCAGGAACAAGGACAGCCCCAGCATTTT
size: .; D: TRBD1; V: TRBV6-5; J: TRBJ1-2; CDR3: CASSYPGGQAPYTF; DNA: TGTGCCAGCAGTTACCCGGGGGGACAGGCCCCCTACACCTTC
size: .; D: .; V: TRBV7-9; J: TRBJ2-7; CDR3: CASNPIQGPYEQYF; DNA: TGTGCCAGCAACCCTATACAGGGTCCCTACGAGCAGTACTTC
size: once; D: TRBD1; V: TRBV29-1; J: TRBJ1-1; CDR3: CSATGQGATEAFF; DNA: TGCAGCGCCACGGGACAGGGGGCCACTGAAGCTTTCTTT